The clone carrying this TCR beta chain was seen just once. This entry comes from a study of patients and donors after allogeneic stem cell transplantation. TCRdb fed the RT-PCR reads into MiXCR, producing one record per CDR3 protein. The table shows about 150,000 distinct CDR3 sequences, with about 36% occurring only once. The source is a human donor who was either an allogeneic HSCT recipient or a stem cell or donor lymphocyte infusion donor (not recorded which). It is not recorded whose cells these are; they may come from a transplant donor. Sequenced material: blood, either unsorted or a sorted T cell fraction (not recorded which).

CDR3 in amino acids: CASSQDDRASSYEQYV. In DNA, the CDR3 is TGTGCCAGCAGCCAAGATGACAGGGCTAGCTCCTACGAGCAGTACGTC. The chain has TRBV4-2 and TRBJ2-7, with TRBD1 matching 7 bases. CDR3 length: 16 residues. After removal of 0 bases from V and 0 bases from J, the junction contained 5 bases not matched to a gene. Per germline, CDR1 LGHNA and CDR2 YNFKEQ.